Below are 32 T cell receptor beta chains sequenced from a single sample in a study of OX40 agonist ivuxolimab in advanced cancers. Sequencing was performed with immunoSEQ multiplex PCR; in TCRdb, only in-frame clones are kept and a portion is missing. This sample has 30,000 to 45,000 clones; 65% to 80% occur once, and the top ten carry over 8.5%. This material consisted of CD4+ or CD8+ T cells sorted from blood, taken in a trial of the OX40 agonist ivuxolimab. These receptors all come from an adult with an advanced solid tumor such as melanoma, head and neck, liver or kidney cancer.

The V and J genes are TRBV4-2 and TRBJ2-7, with TRBD2 matching over 9 bases. This CDR3 is built from 17 residues. Germline CDR1 and CDR2: LGHNA and YNFKEQ. V shed 0 bases and J 3 bases; nucleotides not matched to a gene: 9. This CDR3 is CASSQEVLAGRSYEQYF. CDR3 DNA: TGTGCCAGCAGCCAAGAGGTCCTAGCGGGGCGAAGCTACGAGCAGTACTTC.

The chain links TRBV7-6 to TRBJ2-2, with 7 bases lining up with TRBD1. This CDR3 comprises 16 residues. V dropped 3 bases and J dropped 2; count of bases not matched to a gene: 6. Germline V gene data show CDR1 as SGHVS and CDR2 as FNYEAQ. The CDR3 loop reads CASSFPGQQNTGELFF. CDR3 in DNA: TGTGCCAGCAGCTTCCCGGGACAGCAAAACACCGGGGAGCTGTTTTTT.

The genes are TRBV27 and TRBJ2-3; no clear D. The CDR3 runs to 13 residues. Looked up from germline, CDR1 is MNHEY and CDR2 is SMNVEV (reference sequence). V shed 3 bases and J shed 2 bases, with 6 bases lying between them. CDR3 protein: CASSFVATDTQYF. The CDR3 DNA sequence: TGTGCCAGCAGTTTTGTCGCCACAGATACGCAGTATTTT.

V and J are TRBV6-5 and TRBJ1-1; TRBD1 matches 7 bases. Trimming cost V 2 bases and J 3 bases; bases outside gene matches: 0. Looked up from germline, CDR1 is MNHEY and CDR2 is SVGAGI. This CDR3 comprises 13 residues. The CDR3 nucleotides read TGTGCCAGCAGTTACGACAGGGACACTGAAGCTTTCTTT. Translation: CASSYDRDTEAFF.

The chain is built from TRBV25-1 and TRBJ2-3, with D possibly TRBD2 on 6 matching bases. This CDR3 is built from 14 residues. Germline V gene data show CDR1 as MGHDK and CDR2 as SYGVNS. V lost 3 bases and J lost 2, with 9 bases in between. CDR3 loop: CASSEGGFTDTQYF. The CDR3 bases are TGTGCCAGCAGTGAGGGGGGATTCACAGATACGCAGTATTTT. The complete variable domain, with remaining parts taken from reference TRBV25-1 and TRBJ2-3, reads EADIYQTPRYLVIGTGKKITLECSQTMGHDKMYWYQQDPGMELHLIHYSYGVNSTEKGDLSSESTVSRIRTEHFPLTLESARPSHTSQYLCASSEGGFTDTQYFGPGTRLTVL.

The chain combines TRBV30 with TRBJ1-1; TRBD1 is a possible D gene (5 bases). Trimming took 1 base from V and 1 from J, leaving 13 bases between them. The CDR3 length is 15 residues. Germline-derived CDR1 and CDR2 are GTSNPN and SVGIG (reference sequence). The CDR3, as DNA: TGTGCCTGGAGTGGAAGGGGCCGAAAGAACACTGAAGCTTTCTTT. It specifies CAWSGRGRKNTEAFF.

The CDR3 region is CASSNSLRDGQPQHF. CDR3 nucleotides: TGTGCCAGCAGCAACTCTCTTAGGGATGGGCAGCCCCAGCATTTT. The chain couples TRBV7-9 to TRBJ1-5; D gene uncertain. The CDR3 covers 15 residues. The V end lost 5 bases, the J end lost 7 bases, and 18 bases lay between the germline ends. Germline assignment: CDR1 SEHNR and CDR2 FQNEAQ (reference sequence).

A few counts support this clone. Written as DNA, the CDR3 is TGTGCCTGGACCGCACCGCCCGACACTGAAGCTTTCTTT. It specifies CAWTAPPDTEAFF. This chain joins TRBV30 and TRBJ1-1; D not certain. Germline CDR1 is GTSNPN and CDR2 is SVGIG (reference sequence). V was clipped by 4 bases and J by 3 bases, with 12 bases between them. The CDR3 sequence is 13 residues long.

This clone was seen a handful of times. The genes are TRBV7-6 and TRBJ1-6; TRBD1 matches at 9 bases. J gave up 5 bases and V 4 bases, and 6 bases lay outside the gene matches. Germline V gives CDR1 SGHVS, CDR2 FNYEAQ. The CDR3 has 16 residues. The CDR3 nucleotides read TGTGCCAGCAGCTCTTGGGGACAGGGAAATAATTCACCCCTCCACTTT. It translates to CASSSWGQGNNSPLHF.

This clone appeared once. The J gene is TRBJ2-2, the V gene TRBV6-1; no clear D. Germline V gene sequence: CDR1 MNHNS, CDR2 SASEGT. The CDR3 has 14 amino acids. Trimming took 1 base from V and 3 from J, leaving 6 bases between them. CDR3 nucleotides: TGTGCCAGCAGTGAAGGGCGAGACACCGGGGAGCTGTTTTTT. Protein product: CASSEGRDTGELFF.

The chain recombines TRBV27 with TRBJ2-7; either TRBD1 or TRBD2 may fit D (6 bases each). This CDR3 has 13 amino acids. Germline-derived CDR1 and CDR2 are MNHEY and SMNVEV (reference sequence). V was trimmed by 3 bases and J by 5 bases, leaving 11 bases between them. The CDR3 DNA reads TGTGCCAGCAGTTTGCCGGGGGCAAACGAGCAGTACTTC. It encodes CASSLPGANEQYF.

The chain carries TRBV21-1 and TRBJ2-1; TRBD1, the table's D call, was not compared with the DNA. TRBV21-1 is given as a pseudogene. CDR3 length: 17 residues. The DNA of the CDR3 is TGTGCCAGCAGCCCCGCGGACAGGGCGATGGCGGGCAATGAGCAGTTCTTC. Its protein is CASSPADRAMAGNEQFF.

This rearrangement joins TRBV6-5 to TRBJ2-2; D is ambiguous. CDR1 MNHEY and CDR2 SVGAGI come from the germline V gene. V gave up 6 bases and J gave up 3 bases, with 2 bases separating them. The CDR3 is made up of 11 amino acids. CDR3 residues: CASSHTGELFF. CDR3 sequence (DNA): TGTGCCAGCAGCCACACCGGGGAGCTGTTTTTT.

CDR3 sequence reads: CASSLDSLEQYF. The CDR3 DNA follows: TGTGCCAGCAGCTTAGACAGTCTCGAGCAGTACTTC. This rearrangement joins TRBV7-9 to TRBJ2-5, with D unclear. Judging by the DNA end, TRBJ2-7 fits better; the J call may be wrong. This CDR3 contains 12 residues. Germline V lookup: CDR1 SEHNR, CDR2 FQNEAQ (reference sequence).

The chain has TRBV6-1 and TRBJ2-1; 8 bases match TRBD2. Germline V gives CDR1 MNHNS, CDR2 SASEGT. This CDR3 contains 15 residues. Unmatched junction bases numbered 7, after V lost 1 base and J lost 8 bases. CDR3 sequence reads: CASSEGLARSDEQFF. The CDR3 nucleotides are TGTGCCAGCAGTGAAGGACTAGCGAGAAGTGATGAGCAGTTCTTC.

J is TRBJ2-1 and V is TRBV5-6, with 9 bases lining up with TRBD1. This CDR3 is built from 16 residues. Germline-derived CDR1 and CDR2 are SGHDT and YYEEEE. The V gene end was trimmed by 4 bases and the J gene end by 9 bases; junction bases not matched to a gene: 14. CDR3 sequence: CASSLSTGGEGLEQFF. The CDR3 DNA reads TGTGCCAGCAGCCTAAGTACAGGGGGCGAGGGTCTTGAGCAGTTCTTC. Combining the CDR3 with reference TRBV5-6 and TRBJ2-1 gives the whole variable domain DAGVTQSPTHLIKTRGQQVTLRCSPKSGHDTVSWYQQALGQGPQFIFQYYEEEERQRGNFPDRFSGHQFPNYSSELNVNALLLGDSALYLCASSLSTGGEGLEQFFGPGTRLTVL.

The gene calls are TRBV28 and TRBJ2-7; TRBD2 agrees at 16 bases. With V trimmed by 3 bases and J by 3 bases, 17 bases remained unmatched. The CDR3 length is 21 residues. CDR1 is MDHEN and CDR2 is SYDVKM in the germline V gene. The CDR3 region is CASSFALFGTSGGVYYYEQYF. The CDR3 DNA follows: TGTGCCAGCAGTTTTGCGCTCTTCGGGACTAGCGGGGGGGTATACTACTACGAGCAGTACTTC.

The rearrangement uses TRBV2 and TRBJ2-5; 11 bases fit TRBD1. The closer fit of TRBJ2-7 to the DNA end suggests the J call may be wrong. The CDR3 has 15 amino acids. Germline values: CDR1 SNHLY, CDR2 FYNNEI. CDR3 amino acids: CASKSGTGGSYEQYF. CDR3 nucleotide sequence: TGTGCCAGCAAGTCCGGGACAGGGGGCTCCTACGAGCAGTACTTC.

This chain uses TRBV6-6 with TRBJ1-5, with unresolved D. CDR3 length equals 12 residues. Deletions cut 2 bases from V and 3 bases from J, with 2 bases between. From germline, CDR1 is MNHNY and CDR2 SVGAGI (reference sequence). The CDR3 sequence: CASSYLNQPQHF. The CDR3 nucleotides are TGTGCCAGCAGTTACCTCAATCAGCCCCAGCATTTT.

V gene TRBV5-1 combines with J gene TRBJ2-7, with 8 bases matching TRBD1. The V gene end was trimmed by 0 bases and the J gene end by 2 bases; junction bases not matched to a gene: 4. CDR1 SGHRS and CDR2 YFSETQ come from the germline V gene. The CDR3 runs 15 residues. The CDR3 DNA is TGCGCCAGCAGCTTGGCGCCGACAGGGGCCTACGAGCAGTACTTC. Protein: CASSLAPTGAYEQYF.

A single count supports this clone. The chain couples TRBV4-1 to TRBJ2-7, with 7 bases lining up with TRBD2. Germline-derived CDR1 and CDR2 are MGHRA and YSYEKL. The V and J ends lost 1 base and 2 bases, in that order; junction bases with no gene match: 5. There are 15 residues in the CDR3. Here the CDR3 DNA reads TGCGCCAGCAGCCAAGCAGCGGGGCCCACCTACGAGCAGTACTTC. This encodes CASSQAAGPTYEQYF.

The chain is built from TRBV7-2 and TRBJ2-5, with 9 bases matching TRBD1. CDR1 is SGHTA and CDR2 is FQGNSA in the germline V gene. V trimming: 5 bases; J trimming: 5 bases; junction bases outside the gene matches: 6. There are 14 residues in the CDR3. The CDR3 nucleotides read TGTGCCAGCAGCCTGACAGGGGGTCGGGAGACCCAGTACTTC. Protein: CASSLTGGRETQYF.

The genes are TRBV5-1 and TRBJ2-7, with 8 bases aligning to TRBD1. Germline trimming cut 0 bases from V and 1 base from J; bases unmatched to any gene: 3. The CDR3 is 15 amino acids. Germline CDR1 SGHRS, CDR2 YFSETQ. The CDR3 spells CASSLDRGTSYEQYF. The CDR3 DNA follows: TGCGCCAGCAGCTTGGACAGGGGGACTTCCTACGAGCAGTACTTC.

The chain couples TRBV5-4 to TRBJ1-6, with 7 nucleotides matching TRBD1. The CDR3 is 15 residues long. Germline loops: CDR1 SGHNT, CDR2 YYREEE (reference sequence). V lost 4 bases and J lost 5; bases outside the gene matches: 6. The CDR3: CASSPPGQHNSPLHF. CDR3 in DNA: TGTGCCAGCAGCCCTCCGGGACAGCATAATTCACCCCTCCACTTT.

The chain recombines TRBV5-1 with TRBJ1-2, with TRBD1 as a possible D gene (5 bases). The CDR3 sequence is 16 residues long. The germline CDR1 and CDR2 sequences are SGHRS and YFSETQ. V gave up 0 bases and J gave up 4 bases, with 16 bases separating them. The CDR3: CASSLGGDGGGYGYTF. The CDR3 DNA reads TGCGCCAGCAGCTTGGGGGGCGACGGTGGTGGCTATGGCTACACCTTC.

The chain carries TRBV7-9 and TRBJ2-5; D remains unclear. V was cut by 2 bases and J by 5 bases, with 9 bases left in between. Germline V gene data show CDR1 as SEHNR and CDR2 as FQNEAQ (reference sequence). This CDR3 spans 13 amino acids. DNA for the CDR3: TGTGCCAGCAGCTTAAACTGGGGTGAGACCCAGTACTTC. Protein product: CASSLNWGETQYF.

This clone was observed once. This sequence joins TRBV4-2 and TRBJ2-7, with 7 nucleotides matching TRBD1. V shed 4 bases, J shed 7 bases, and the junction held 13 bases outside the gene matches. The CDR3 extends over 15 amino acids. Germline CDR1 LGHNA, CDR2 YNFKEQ. CDR3 bases: TGTGCCAGCAGCCTAAACCCGACAGGGCCGGGTGAGCAGTACTTC. This codes for CASSLNPTGPGEQYF.

The CDR3 spells CASSQDPGGMNTEAFF. The CDR3, as DNA: TGCGCCAGCAGCCAAGATCCTGGGGGAATGAACACTGAAGCTTTCTTT. The chain recombines TRBV4-1 with TRBJ1-1; a possible D gene is TRBD1 (5 bases). The CDR3 contains 16 residues. Germline assignment: CDR1 MGHRA and CDR2 YSYEKL. Trimming shortened V by 0 bases and J by 0 bases, and 11 bases separated the two germline ends.

The chain links TRBV6-1 to TRBJ1-6; the match to TRBD1 covers 8 bases. The germline gives CDR1 MNHNS, CDR2 SASEGT. J lost 9 bases, V lost 6 bases, and 4 bases had no gene match. This CDR3 comprises 13 residues. The CDR3 sequence is CASRDRVGSPLHF. The CDR3 nucleotides are TGTGCCAGCAGGGACAGGGTGGGTTCACCCCTCCACTTT.

This clone has just a few counts. The gene calls are TRBV5-1 and TRBJ1-1, with D tentatively TRBD1 (6 bases). Per germline, CDR1 SGHRS and CDR2 YFSETQ. The CDR3 has 14 residues. Trimming left V 0 bases short and J 5 bases short, with 11 bases between. The CDR3 here is CASSLAPGVTEAFF. CDR3 DNA: TGCGCCAGCAGCTTGGCCCCAGGGGTAACTGAAGCTTTCTTT.

This chain links TRBV19 with TRBJ2-3; TRBD2 matches at 10 bases. Germline V gives CDR1 LNHDA, CDR2 SQIVND (reference sequence). The V and J ends lost 6 bases and 2 bases, in that order; junction bases with no gene match: 11. This CDR3 region has 17 residues. This chain's CDR3 is CASSKTPSGGYTDTQYF. The CDR3 DNA is TGTGCCAGTAGCAAAACCCCTAGCGGGGGTTACACAGATACGCAGTATTTT.

This rearrangement joins TRBV5-1 to TRBJ2-5; 9 nucleotides align to TRBD2. This CDR3 has 14 residues. The J segment lost 4 bases and the V segment lost 1 base, leaving 2 bases of the junction unmatched. CDR1 SGHRS and CDR2 YFSETQ come from the germline V gene. The CDR3 nucleotides are TGCGCCAGCAGCTTGAGAGCGGGGGGAGAGACCCAGTACTTC. Translated, it gives CASSLRAGGETQYF.